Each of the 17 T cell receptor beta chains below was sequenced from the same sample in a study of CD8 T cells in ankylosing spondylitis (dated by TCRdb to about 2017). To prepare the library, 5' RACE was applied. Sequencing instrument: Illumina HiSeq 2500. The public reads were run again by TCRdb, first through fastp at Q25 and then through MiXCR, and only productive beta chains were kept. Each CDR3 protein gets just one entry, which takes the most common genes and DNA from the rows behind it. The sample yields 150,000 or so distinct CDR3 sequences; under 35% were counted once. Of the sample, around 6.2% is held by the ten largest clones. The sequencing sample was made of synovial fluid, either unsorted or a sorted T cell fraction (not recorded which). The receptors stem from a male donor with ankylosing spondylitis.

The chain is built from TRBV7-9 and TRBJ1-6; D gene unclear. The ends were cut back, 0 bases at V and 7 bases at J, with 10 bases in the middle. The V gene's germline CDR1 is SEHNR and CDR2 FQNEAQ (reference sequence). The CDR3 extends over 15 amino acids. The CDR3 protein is CASSLATTRNSPLHF. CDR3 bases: TGTGCCAGCAGCTTAGCCACAACCAGGAATTCACCCCTCCACTTT.

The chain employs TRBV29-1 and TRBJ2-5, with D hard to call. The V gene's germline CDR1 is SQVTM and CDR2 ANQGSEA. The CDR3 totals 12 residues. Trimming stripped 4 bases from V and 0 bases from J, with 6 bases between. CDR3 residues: CSVGPNQETQYF. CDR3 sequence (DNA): TGCAGCGTTGGGCCTAACCAAGAGACCCAGTACTTC.

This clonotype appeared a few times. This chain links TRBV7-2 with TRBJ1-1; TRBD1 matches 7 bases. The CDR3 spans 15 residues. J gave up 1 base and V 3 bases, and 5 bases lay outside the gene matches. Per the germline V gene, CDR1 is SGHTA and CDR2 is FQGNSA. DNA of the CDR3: TGTGCCAGCAGCTTGACGGGACAGACGAACACTGAAGCTTTCTTT. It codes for CASSLTGQTNTEAFF. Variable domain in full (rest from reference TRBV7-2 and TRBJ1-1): GAGVSQSPSNKVTEKGKDVELRCDPISGHTALYWYRQSLGQGLEFLIYFQGNSAPDKSGLPSDRFSAERTGGSVSTLTIQRTQQEDSAVYLCASSLTGQTNTEAFFGQGTRLTVV.

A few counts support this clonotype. CDR3 region: CASSLAGANYEQYF. Here the CDR3 DNA reads TGTGCCAGCAGTTTAGCGGGGGCTAATTACGAGCAGTACTTC. V gene TRBV12-3 or TRBV12-4 combines with J gene TRBJ2-7, with a weak D call TRBD1 (6 bases). The CDR3 is 14 residues long. V dropped 0 bases and J dropped 4 bases, with 10 bases sitting between them.

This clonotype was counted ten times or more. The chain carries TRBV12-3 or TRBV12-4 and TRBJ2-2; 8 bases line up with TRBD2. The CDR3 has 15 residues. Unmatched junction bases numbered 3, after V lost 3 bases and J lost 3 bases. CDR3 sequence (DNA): TGTGCCAGCAGTTTGTTACTAGCGGACACCGGGGAGCTGTTTTTT. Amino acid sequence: CASSLLLADTGELFF.

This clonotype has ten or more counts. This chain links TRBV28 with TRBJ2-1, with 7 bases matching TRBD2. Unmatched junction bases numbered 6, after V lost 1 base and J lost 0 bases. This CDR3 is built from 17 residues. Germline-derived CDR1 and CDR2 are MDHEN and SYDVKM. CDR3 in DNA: TGTGCCAGCAGTTTATTCGTGTCTAGCGGCTCCTACAATGAGCAGTTCTTC. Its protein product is CASSLFVSSGSYNEQFF.

The CDR3 DNA sequence: TGTGCCTCCGTTGCGAGCTCCTACAATGAGCAGTTCTTC. Encoded protein: CASVASSYNEQFF. This chain connects TRBV18 to TRBJ2-1; D gene unclear. Trimming cost V 11 bases and J 0 bases, with 11 bases left between them. The length of the CDR3 is 13 residues. CDR1 KGHSH and CDR2 LQKENI come from the germline V gene. Filled out from reference TRBV18 and TRBJ2-1, the complete variable domain reads NAGVMQNPRHLVRRRGQEARLRCSPMKGHSHVYWYRQLPEEGLKFMVYLQKENIIDESGMPKERFSAEFPKEGPSILRIQQVVRGDSAAYFCASVASSYNEQFFGPGTRLTVL.

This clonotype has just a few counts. Here the CDR3 DNA reads TGTGCCAGCAGCCAAGATCTAGCCGATACTACCTACAATGAGCAGTTCTTC. Its translation is CASSQDLADTTYNEQFF. The chain links TRBV3-1 to TRBJ2-1; D may be TRBD2 (5 bases). Germline V gene sequence: CDR1 LGHDT, CDR2 YNNKEL (reference sequence). CDR3 length equals 17 residues. V was cut by 0 bases and J by 2 bases, with 14 bases left in between.

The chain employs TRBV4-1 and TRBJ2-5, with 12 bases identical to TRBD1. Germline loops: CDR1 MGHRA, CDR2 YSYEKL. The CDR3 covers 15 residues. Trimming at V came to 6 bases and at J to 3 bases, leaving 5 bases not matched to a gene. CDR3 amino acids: CASRPGQGAKETQYF. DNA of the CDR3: TGCGCCAGCAGGCCGGGACAGGGGGCGAAAGAGACCCAGTACTTC.

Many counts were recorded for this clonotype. CDR3 residues: CSARDNVGQPQHF. As DNA, the CDR3 is TGCAGTGCTAGAGATAATGTGGGGCAGCCCCAGCATTTT. The J gene is TRBJ1-5, the V gene TRBV20-1; D is ambiguous. Germline loops: CDR1 DFQATT, CDR2 SNEGSKA (reference sequence). V gave up 0 bases and J gave up 7 bases, with 10 bases separating them. The CDR3 runs to 13 residues.

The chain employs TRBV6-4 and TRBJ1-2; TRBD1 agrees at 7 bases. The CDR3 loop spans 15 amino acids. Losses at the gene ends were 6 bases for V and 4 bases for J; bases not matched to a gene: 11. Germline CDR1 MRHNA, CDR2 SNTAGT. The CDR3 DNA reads TGTGCCAGCAGCCCGGGGGACAGTAGCTTCTATGGCTACACCTTC. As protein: CASSPGDSSFYGYTF.

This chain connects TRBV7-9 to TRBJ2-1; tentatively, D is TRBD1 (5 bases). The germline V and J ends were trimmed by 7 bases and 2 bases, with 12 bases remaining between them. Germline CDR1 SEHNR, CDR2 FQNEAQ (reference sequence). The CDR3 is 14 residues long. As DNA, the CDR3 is TGTGCCAGCAACGCAGGGATGACCTACAATGAGCAGTTCTTC. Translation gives CASNAGMTYNEQFF. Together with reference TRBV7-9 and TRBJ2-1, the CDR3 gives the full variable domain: DTGVSQNPRHKITKRGQNVTFRCDPISEHNRLYWYRQTLGQGPEFLTYFQNEAQLEKSRLLSDRFSAERPKGSFSTLEIQRTEQGDSAMYLCASNAGMTYNEQFFGPGTRLTVL.

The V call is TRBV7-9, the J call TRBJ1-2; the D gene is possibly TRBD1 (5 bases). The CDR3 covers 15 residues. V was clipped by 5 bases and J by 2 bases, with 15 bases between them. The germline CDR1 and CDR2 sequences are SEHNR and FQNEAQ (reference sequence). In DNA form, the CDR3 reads TGTGCCAGCAGCCCCCGAACGGGGGGAAACTATGGCTACACCTTC. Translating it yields CASSPRTGGNYGYTF.

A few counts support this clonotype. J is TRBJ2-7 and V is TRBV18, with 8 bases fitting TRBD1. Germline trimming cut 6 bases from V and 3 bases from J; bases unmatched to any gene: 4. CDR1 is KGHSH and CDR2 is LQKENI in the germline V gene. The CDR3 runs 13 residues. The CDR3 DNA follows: TGTGCCAGCTCCTGGACAGGGAACTACGAGCAGTACTTC. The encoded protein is CASSWTGNYEQYF.

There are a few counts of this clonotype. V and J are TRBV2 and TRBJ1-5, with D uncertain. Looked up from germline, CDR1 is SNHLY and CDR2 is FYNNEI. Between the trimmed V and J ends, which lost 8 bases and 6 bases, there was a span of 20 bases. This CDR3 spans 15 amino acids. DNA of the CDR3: TGTGCCAGCGGGCGGGAACGAGGGATCCCTCAGCCCCAGCATTTT. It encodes CASGRERGIPQPQHF.

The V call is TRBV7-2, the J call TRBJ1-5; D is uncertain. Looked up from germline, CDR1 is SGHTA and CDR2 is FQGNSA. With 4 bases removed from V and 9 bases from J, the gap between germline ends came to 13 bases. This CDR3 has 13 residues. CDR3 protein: CASSWEGLRPQHF. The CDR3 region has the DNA TGTGCCAGCAGCTGGGAGGGATTGAGGCCCCAGCATTTT.

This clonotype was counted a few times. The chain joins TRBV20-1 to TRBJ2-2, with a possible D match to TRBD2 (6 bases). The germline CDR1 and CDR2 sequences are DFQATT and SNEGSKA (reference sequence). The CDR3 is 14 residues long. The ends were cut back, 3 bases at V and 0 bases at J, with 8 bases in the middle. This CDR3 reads CSASGSTNTGELFF. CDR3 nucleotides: TGCAGTGCTAGCGGGAGCACGAACACCGGGGAGCTGTTTTTT.